This T cell receptor beta chain derives from a study of shared clonotypes between healthy human individuals (dated by TCRdb to between 2020 and 2021). About the study as a whole: The cohort comprised two women and a few men aged 18 to 49 years. For each donor, three plates each were used for CD4 naive and CD4 memory, two plates were used for CD8 naive, and one plate was used for CD8 memory. To estimate repertoire size and how much clonotypes are shared between individuals, the study performed deep sequencing of blood TCR repertoires from roughly five healthy adults. To increase sequencing depth and limit assay-specific biases, TCR repertoire library preparation and sequencing were carried out by different laboratories using diverse techniques. Each donor's leukapheresis produced roughly between about 0.8 and 8.9 billion PBMCs.

The donors were healthy, HIV-negative adults who had no recently reported acute infections or vaccinations. All donors were Caucasian adults living in Nashville, Tennessee, USA. CD4+ T cells were enriched by magnetic negative selection; naive cells were then positively selected on CD45RA, and the negative fraction formed the memory subset. Blood was obtained by leukapheresis, after which PBMCs were separated by Ficoll-Histopaque density gradient centrifugation and cryopreserved in liquid nitrogen vapor phase. Purity and quantity of every magnetically sorted T cell population were checked by analytical flow cytometry. Genomic DNA was isolated from every sorted fraction and measured by UV absorbance on a Nanodrop 2000c. The CDR3 spans 16 residues, from the cysteine through the phenylalanine. Kept here is only the CDR3 DNA, which spans 48 bases and is read in frame from base 1. CDR1 and CDR2 were assigned from the germline V gene as SGDLS and YYNGEE. V is shortened by 0 bases, J by 8 bases, and the region joining them spans 17 bases.

With regard to this clone: The clone's antigen remains unknown. Base qualities are not provided; no much larger clone lies one nucleotide away.

What the authors observed across the whole study: Sampling was restricted to blood, and TCR repertoires in tissue are likely to differ from TCR repertoires in blood. Based on pairwise subsampling, the degree of clonotype sharing among donors was expected to be affected by sequencing depth. Across a few donors, about 5% of naive CD4, roughly 3.4% of naive CD8, about 2% of memory CD4, and approximately 0.42% of memory CD8 clonotypes were shared. Clonotypes shared by all four sorted-subset donors showed higher generation probabilities than non-shared clonotypes. The small number of donors limited the genetic and exposure-history diversity represented. Estimated clonotype richness was generally larger for naive than for memory subsets. Even with the large sequencing depth, rarefaction of the sorted-subset datasets indicated that sequencing was incomplete.

Using the deep immunoSEQ assay, TCR CDR3 regions were amplified from genomic DNA by multiplex PCR. Genomic DNA extracted from each cell subset was distributed evenly over all wells of several immunoSEQ 96-well plates, and each plate served as one replicate. For sorted subsets, around 200 ng genomic DNA, equal to about 30,000 T cell genomes, was loaded into each replicate PCR. Purified libraries were measured with a Qubit 3.0 fluorometer, size-checked on a Bioanalyzer 2100, and measured again with the KAPA Library Quantification kit. Every immunoSEQ 96-well plate was sequenced on a dedicated single-read 150-cycle Illumina NextSeq 550 flow cell. As for how the authors treated the data: Because only junctional sequences without quality scores were contained in the immunoSEQ output, filtering matching that applied to full-length reads could not be performed. To assign V/J genes and CDR3, sequences were annotated using PyIR, a Python wrapper for IgBLAST v1.9, with IMGT germline references. Reads were removed for weak V/J assignments (E-value above 1e-6), missing CDR3, stop codons, out-of-frame junctions, or ambiguous translated residues. V3J clonotypes were defined by identical inferred V gene, J gene, and CDR3 amino acid sequence. Percentage overlap between repertoires was calculated by dividing the number of shared unique clonotypes by the size of the smaller repertoire. Repertoire richness was assessed with RTK rarefaction, the Chao1 estimator, and Recon v2.1 estimates of unobserved clonotypes. Generation probabilities for all TCRbeta clonotypes obtained by the gDNA method from a handful of donors were computed using OLGA. TCRdb re-hosts the immuneACCESS table, in-frame sequences only. Its copies lack some clones; in the studies checked, an unresolved V gene accounts for under half of them, and the cause for the rest is not known. D and trimming come from the DNA, and the V and J calls and clone size come from that table. The sample profile shows approximately 2.4 million clones; under 97% of them were found once. The ten largest clonotypes hold roughly 0.13% of the sample.

The V and J genes are TRBV9 and TRBJ2-2; the D region may be TRBD1 or TRBD2, each matching 5 bases equally. The sequenced material came from naive CD4+ T cells sorted from blood. The cell subset or site label corresponds to: CD45RA+ positively selected. This clonotype was obtained from a young man in good health. CDR3 reads: CASSVAGAPSTGELFF. The DNA reads as follows: TGTGCCAGCAGCGTAGCCGGGGCTCCAAGCACGGGGGAGCTGTTTTTT.